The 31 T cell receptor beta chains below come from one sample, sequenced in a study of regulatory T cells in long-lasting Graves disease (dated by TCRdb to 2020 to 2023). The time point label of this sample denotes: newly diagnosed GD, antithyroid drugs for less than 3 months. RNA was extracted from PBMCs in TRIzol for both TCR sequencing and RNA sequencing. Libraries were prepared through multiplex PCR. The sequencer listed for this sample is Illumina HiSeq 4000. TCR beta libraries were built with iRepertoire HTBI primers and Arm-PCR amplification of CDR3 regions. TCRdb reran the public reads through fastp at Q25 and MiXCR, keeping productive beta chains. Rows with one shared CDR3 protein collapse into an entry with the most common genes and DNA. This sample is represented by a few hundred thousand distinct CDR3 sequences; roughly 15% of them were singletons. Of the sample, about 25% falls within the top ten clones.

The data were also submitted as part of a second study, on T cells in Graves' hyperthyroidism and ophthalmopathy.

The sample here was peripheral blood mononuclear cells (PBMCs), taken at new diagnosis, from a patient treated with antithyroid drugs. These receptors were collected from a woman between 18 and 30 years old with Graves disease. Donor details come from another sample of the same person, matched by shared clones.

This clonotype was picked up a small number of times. The CDR3 DNA follows: TGTGCCAGCAGCTTAGTCGGGTGGGGCAGGGACATTCAGTACTTC. Translated: CASSLVGWGRDIQYF. V gene TRBV7-2 combines with J gene TRBJ2-4; perhaps TRBD1 as D (5 bases). Germline lookup yields CDR1 SGHTA and CDR2 FQGNSA. The V gene lost 1 base and the J gene lost 8 bases, with 15 bases spanning the gap. CDR3 length: 15 amino acids.

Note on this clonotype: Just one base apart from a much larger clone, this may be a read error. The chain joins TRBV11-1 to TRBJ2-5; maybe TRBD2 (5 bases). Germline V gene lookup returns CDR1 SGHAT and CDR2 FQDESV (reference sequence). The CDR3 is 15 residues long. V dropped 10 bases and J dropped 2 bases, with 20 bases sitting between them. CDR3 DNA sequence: TGTGCCAACACTAGGTCAGTGAACAGTCAAGAGACCCAGTACTTC. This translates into CANTRSVNSQETQYF.

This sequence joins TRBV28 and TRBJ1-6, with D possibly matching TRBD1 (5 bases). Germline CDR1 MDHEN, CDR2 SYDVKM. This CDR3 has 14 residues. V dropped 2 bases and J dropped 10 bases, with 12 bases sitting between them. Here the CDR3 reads CASSLLGGRSPLHF. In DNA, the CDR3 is TGTGCCAGCAGTTTACTGGGGGGTCGGTCACCCCTCCACTTT.

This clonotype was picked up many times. CDR3 coding DNA: TGTGCCAGCAGTCCTCGGACAGGGTCGTGGCATGAGCAGTTCTTC. This codes for CASSPRTGSWHEQFF. The chain recombines TRBV2 with TRBJ2-1; 8 bases map to TRBD1. V trimming: 5 bases; J trimming: 8 bases; junction bases outside the gene matches: 11. Germline loops: CDR1 SNHLY, CDR2 FYNNEI. This CDR3 has 15 amino acids.

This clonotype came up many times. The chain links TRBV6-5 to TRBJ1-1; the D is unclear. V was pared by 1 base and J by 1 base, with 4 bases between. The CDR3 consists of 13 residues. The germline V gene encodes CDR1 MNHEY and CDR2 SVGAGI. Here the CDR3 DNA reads TGTGCCAGCAGTTACTTCCAGAACACTGAAGCTTTCTTT. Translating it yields CASSYFQNTEAFF.

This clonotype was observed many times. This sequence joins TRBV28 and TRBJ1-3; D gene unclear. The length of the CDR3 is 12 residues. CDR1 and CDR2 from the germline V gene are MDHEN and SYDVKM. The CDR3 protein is CAVISSGNTIYF. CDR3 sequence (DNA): TGTGCAGTCATCAGCTCTGGAAACACCATATATTTT.

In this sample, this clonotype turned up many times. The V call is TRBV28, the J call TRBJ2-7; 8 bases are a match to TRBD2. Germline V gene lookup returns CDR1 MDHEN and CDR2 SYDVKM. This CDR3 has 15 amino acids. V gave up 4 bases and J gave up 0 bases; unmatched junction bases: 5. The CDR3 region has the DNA TGTGCCAGCAGTTCTCCAGCGGGAGCCTCCTACGAGCAGTACTTC. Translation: CASSSPAGASYEQYF.

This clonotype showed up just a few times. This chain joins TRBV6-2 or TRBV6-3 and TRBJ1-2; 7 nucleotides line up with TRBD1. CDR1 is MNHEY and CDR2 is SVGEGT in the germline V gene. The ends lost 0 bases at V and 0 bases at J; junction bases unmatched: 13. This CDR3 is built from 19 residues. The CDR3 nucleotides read TGTGCCAGCAGTTACTCGACGCCAACTTCCAGGGGGACTAACTATGGCTACACCTTC. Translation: CASSYSTPTSRGTNYGYTF.

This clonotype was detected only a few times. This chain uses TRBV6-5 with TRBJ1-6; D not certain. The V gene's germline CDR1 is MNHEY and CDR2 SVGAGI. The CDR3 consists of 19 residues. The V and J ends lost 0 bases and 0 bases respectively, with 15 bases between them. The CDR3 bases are TGTGCCAGCAGTTACTCGATCGGCGGCCGGAGCTCCTATAATTCACCCCTCCACTTT. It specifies CASSYSIGGRSSYNSPLHF.

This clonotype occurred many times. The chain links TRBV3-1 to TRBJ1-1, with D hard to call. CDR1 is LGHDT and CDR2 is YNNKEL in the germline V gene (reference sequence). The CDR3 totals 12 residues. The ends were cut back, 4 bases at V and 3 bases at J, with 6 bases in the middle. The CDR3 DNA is TGTGCCAGCAGCCGCCACTACACTGAAGCTTTCTTT. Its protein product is CASSRHYTEAFF.

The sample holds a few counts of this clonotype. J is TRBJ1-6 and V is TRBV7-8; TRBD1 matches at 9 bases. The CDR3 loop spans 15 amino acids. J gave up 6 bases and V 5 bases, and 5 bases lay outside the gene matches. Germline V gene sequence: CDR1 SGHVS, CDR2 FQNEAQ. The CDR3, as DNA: TGTGCCAGCAGCGTCAACAGGGGGCCTAATTCACCCCTCCACTTT. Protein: CASSVNRGPNSPLHF.

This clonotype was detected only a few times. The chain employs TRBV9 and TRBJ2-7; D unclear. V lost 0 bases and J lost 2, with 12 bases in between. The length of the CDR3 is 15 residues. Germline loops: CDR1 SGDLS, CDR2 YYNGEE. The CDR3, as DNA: TGTGCCAGCAGCGTAGAGGCTACGTTTGCCTACGAGCAGTACTTC. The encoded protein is CASSVEATFAYEQYF.

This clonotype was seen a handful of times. DNA for the CDR3: TGTGCCACCAGCAGAGAAGCCGGGGGAGACGTGTACGAGCAGTACTTC. Translation: CATSREAGGDVYEQYF. V is TRBV15 and J is TRBJ2-7, with D perhaps matching TRBD2 (6 bases). The CDR3 has 16 residues. Germline CDR1 LNHNV, CDR2 YYDKDF (reference sequence). V lost 0 bases, J lost 4 bases, and 16 bases lay in between. Together with reference TRBV15 and TRBJ2-7, the CDR3 gives the full variable domain: DAMVIQNPRYQVTQFGKPVTLSCSQTLNHNVMYWYQQKSSQAPKLLFHYYDKDFNNEADTPDNFQSRRPNTSFCFLDIRSPGLGDTAMYLCATSREAGGDVYEQYFGPGTRLTVT.

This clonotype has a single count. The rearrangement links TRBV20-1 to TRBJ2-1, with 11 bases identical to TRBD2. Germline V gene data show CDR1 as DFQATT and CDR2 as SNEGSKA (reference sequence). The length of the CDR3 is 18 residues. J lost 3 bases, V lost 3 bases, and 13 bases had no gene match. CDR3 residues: CSARLGTSGLVLYNEQFF. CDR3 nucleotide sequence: TGCAGTGCTAGGCTCGGGACTAGCGGATTAGTCCTCTACAATGAGCAGTTCTTC.

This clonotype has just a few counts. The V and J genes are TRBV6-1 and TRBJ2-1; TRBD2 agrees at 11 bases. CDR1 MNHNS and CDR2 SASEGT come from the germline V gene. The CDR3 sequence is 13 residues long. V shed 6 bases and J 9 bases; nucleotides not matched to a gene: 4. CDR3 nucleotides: TGTGCCAGCAGACCCACTAGCGGGAGTGAGCAGTTCTTC. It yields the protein CASRPTSGSEQFF.

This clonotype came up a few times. CDR3 nucleotide sequence: TGTGCCAGTAGTATGCTGAACACTGAAGCTTTCTTT. This sequence encodes CASSMLNTEAFF. The rearrangement joins TRBV19 to TRBJ1-1, with unresolved D. V gave up 3 bases and J gave up 0 bases, with 2 bases separating them. This CDR3 has 12 residues. The V gene's germline CDR1 is LNHDA and CDR2 SQIVND (reference sequence).

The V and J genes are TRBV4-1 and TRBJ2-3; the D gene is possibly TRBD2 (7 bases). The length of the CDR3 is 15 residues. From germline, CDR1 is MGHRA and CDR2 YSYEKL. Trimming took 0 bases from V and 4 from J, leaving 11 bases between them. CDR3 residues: CASSQDRGGADTQYF. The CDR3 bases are TGCGCCAGCAGCCAAGACAGGGGAGGGGCAGATACGCAGTATTTT.

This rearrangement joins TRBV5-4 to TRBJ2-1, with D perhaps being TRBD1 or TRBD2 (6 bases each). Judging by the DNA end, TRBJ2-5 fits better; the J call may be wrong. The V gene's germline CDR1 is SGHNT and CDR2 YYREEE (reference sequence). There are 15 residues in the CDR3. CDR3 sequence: CASSQLGGRQETQYF. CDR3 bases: TGTGCCAGCAGCCAGTTAGGGGGGCGGCAAGAGACCCAGTACTTC.

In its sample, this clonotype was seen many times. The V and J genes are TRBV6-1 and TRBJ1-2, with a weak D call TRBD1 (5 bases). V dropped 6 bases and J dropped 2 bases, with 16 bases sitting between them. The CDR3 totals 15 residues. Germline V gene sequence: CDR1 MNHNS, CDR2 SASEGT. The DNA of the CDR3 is TGTGCCAGCAGAAAAACACAGGTTATCAACTATGGCTACACCTTC. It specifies CASRKTQVINYGYTF.

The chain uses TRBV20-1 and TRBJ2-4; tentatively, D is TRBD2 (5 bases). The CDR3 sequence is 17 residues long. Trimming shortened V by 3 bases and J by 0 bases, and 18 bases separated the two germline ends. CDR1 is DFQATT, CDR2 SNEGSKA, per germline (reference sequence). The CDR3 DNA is TGCAGTGCTAGGGCGGGTGCAGGTAACCTAGCCAAAAACATTCAGTACTTC. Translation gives CSARAGAGNLAKNIQYF.

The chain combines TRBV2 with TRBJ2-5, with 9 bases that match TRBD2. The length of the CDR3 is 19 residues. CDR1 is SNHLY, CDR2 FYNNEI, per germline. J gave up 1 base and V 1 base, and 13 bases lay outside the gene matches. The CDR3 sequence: CASSEERMVAGEPQETQYF. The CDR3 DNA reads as TGTGCCAGCAGTGAAGAGAGGATGGTAGCGGGAGAGCCCCAAGAGACCCAGTACTTC.

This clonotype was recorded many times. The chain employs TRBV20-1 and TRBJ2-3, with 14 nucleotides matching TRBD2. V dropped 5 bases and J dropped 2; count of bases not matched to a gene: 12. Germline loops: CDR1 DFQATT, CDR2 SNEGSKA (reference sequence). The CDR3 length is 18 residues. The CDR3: CSAVRLAGGPMNTDTQYF. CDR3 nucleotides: TGCAGTGCTGTAAGACTAGCGGGAGGGCCGATGAACACAGATACGCAGTATTTT.

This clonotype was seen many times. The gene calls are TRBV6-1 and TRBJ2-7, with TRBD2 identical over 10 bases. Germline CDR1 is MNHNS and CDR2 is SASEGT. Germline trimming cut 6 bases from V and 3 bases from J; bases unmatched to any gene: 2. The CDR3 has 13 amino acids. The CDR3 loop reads CASRGLAVYEQYF. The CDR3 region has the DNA TGTGCCAGCAGAGGACTAGCGGTCTACGAGCAGTACTTC.

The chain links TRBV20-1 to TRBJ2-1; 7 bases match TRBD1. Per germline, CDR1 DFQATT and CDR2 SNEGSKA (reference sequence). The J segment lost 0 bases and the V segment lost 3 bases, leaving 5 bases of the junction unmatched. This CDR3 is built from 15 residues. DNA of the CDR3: TGCAGTGCTAGCACCGGGACAGCCTCCTACAATGAGCAGTTCTTC. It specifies CSASTGTASYNEQFF.

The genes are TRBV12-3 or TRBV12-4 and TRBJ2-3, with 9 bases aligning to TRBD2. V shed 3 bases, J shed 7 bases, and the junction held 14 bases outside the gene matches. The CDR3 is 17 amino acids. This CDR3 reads CASSFRLGREGRYTQYF. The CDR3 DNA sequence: TGTGCCAGCAGTTTTCGGTTGGGGCGGGAGGGCAGGTATACGCAGTATTTT.

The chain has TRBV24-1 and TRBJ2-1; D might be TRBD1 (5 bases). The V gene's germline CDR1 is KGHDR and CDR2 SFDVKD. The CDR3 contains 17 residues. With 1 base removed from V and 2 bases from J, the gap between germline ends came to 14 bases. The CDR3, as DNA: TGTGCCACCAGTGATTTAGGACCCCAGGGCACCTACAATGAGCAGTTCTTC. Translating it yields CATSDLGPQGTYNEQFF.

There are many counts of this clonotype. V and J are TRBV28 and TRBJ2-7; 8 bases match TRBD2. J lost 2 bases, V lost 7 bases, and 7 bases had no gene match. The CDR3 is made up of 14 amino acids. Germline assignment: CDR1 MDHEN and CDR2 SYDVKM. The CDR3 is CASKSSGTTYEQYF. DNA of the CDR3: TGTGCCAGCAAGAGTAGCGGGACGACCTACGAGCAGTACTTC.

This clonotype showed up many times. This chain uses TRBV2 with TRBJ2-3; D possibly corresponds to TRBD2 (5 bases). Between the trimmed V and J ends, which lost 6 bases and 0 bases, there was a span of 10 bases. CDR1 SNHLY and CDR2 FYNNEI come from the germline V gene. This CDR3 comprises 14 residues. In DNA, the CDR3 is TGTGCCAGCAGGACGAGGACTAGCACAGATACGCAGTATTTT. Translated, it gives CASRTRTSTDTQYF.

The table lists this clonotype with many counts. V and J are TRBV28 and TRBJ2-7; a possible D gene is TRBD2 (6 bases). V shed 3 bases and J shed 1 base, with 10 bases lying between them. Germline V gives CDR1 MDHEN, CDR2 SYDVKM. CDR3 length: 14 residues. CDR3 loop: CASSFHGGSYEQYF. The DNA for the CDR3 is TGTGCCAGCAGTTTCCACGGGGGATCCTACGAGCAGTACTTC.

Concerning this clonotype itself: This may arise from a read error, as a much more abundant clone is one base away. The CDR3 DNA is TGTGCCACCAGTGATTTGGGTCAGGGAGGGAACTACGATGAGCAGTTCTTC. Protein: CATSDLGQGGNYDEQFF. The V call is TRBV24-1, the J call TRBJ2-1, with TRBD2 matching over 7 bases. The CDR3 totals 17 residues. Germline CDR1 and CDR2: KGHDR and SFDVKD.

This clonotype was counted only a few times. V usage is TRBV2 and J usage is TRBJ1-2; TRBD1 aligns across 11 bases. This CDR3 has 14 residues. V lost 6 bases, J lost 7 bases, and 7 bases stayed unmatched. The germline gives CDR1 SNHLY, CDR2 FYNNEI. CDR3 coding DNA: TGTGCCAGCAGCCCGGACAGGGGGCCCGGTGGCTACACCTTC. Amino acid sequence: CASSPDRGPGGYTF.